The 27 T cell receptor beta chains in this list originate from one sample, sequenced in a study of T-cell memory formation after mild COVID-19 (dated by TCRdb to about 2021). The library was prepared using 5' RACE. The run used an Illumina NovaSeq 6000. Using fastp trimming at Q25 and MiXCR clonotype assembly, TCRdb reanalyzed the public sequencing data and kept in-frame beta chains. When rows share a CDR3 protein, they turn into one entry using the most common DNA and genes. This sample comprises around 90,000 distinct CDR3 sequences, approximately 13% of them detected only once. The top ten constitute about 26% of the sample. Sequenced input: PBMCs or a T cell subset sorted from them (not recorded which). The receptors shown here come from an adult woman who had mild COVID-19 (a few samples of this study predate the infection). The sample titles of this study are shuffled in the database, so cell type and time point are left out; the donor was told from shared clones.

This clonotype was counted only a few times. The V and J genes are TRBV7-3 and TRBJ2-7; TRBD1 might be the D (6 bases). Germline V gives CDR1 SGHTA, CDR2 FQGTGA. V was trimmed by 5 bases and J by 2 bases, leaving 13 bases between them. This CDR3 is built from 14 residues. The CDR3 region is CASSLYPGAYEQYF. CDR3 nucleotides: TGTGCCAGCAGCCTATACCCAGGGGCCTACGAGCAGTACTTC.

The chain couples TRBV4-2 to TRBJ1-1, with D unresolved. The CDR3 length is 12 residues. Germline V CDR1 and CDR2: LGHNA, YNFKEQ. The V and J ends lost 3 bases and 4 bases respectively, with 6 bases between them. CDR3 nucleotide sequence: TGTGCCAGCAGCCATGAGGGCACTGAAGCTTTCTTT. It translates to CASSHEGTEAFF.

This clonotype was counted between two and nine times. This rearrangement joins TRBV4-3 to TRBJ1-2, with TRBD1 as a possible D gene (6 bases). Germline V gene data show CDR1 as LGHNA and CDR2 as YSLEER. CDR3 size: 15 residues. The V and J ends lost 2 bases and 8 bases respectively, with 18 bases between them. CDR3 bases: TGCGCCAGCAGCCAAATCCGGACAGCCGGCTCGGGCTACACCTTC. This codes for CASSQIRTAGSGYTF.

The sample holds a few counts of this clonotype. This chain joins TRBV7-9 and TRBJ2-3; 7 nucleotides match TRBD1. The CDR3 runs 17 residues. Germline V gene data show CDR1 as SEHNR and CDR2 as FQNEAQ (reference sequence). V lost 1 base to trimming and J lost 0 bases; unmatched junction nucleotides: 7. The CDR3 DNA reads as TGTGCCAGCAGCTTAGAGGGACAGCTGGCTAGCACAGATACGCAGTATTTT. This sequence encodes CASSLEGQLASTDTQYF. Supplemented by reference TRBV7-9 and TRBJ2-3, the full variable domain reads DTGVSQNPRHKITKRGQNVTFRCDPISEHNRLYWYRQTLGQGPEFLTYFQNEAQLEKSRLLSDRFSAERPKGSFSTLEIQRTEQGDSAMYLCASSLEGQLASTDTQYFGPGTRLTVL.

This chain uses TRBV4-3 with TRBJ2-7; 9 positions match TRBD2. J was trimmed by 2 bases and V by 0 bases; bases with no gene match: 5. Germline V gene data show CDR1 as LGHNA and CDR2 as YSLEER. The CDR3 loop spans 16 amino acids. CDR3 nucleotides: TGCGCCAGCAGCCAAGATAGCGGGAGTTACGCCTACGAGCAGTACTTC. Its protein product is CASSQDSGSYAYEQYF.

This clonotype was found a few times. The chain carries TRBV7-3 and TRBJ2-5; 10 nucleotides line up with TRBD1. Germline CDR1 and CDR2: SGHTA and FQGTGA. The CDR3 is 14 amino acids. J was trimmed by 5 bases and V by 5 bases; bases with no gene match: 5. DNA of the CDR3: TGTGCCAGCAGCCCGACAGGGGGCGGTGAGACCCAGTACTTC. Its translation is CASSPTGGGETQYF.

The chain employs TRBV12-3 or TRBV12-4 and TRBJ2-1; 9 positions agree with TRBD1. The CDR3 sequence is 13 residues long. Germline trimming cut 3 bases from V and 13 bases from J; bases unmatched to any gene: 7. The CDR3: CASSFGGQGRQFF. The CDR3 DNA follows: TGTGCCAGCAGTTTCGGGGGACAGGGACGTCAGTTCTTC.

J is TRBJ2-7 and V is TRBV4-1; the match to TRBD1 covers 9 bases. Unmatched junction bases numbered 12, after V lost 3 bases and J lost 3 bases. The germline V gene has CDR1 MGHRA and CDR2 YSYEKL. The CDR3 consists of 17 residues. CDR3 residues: CASSHLYPGTGYYEQYF. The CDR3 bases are TGCGCCAGCAGCCATCTATATCCCGGGACAGGGTACTACGAGCAGTACTTC.

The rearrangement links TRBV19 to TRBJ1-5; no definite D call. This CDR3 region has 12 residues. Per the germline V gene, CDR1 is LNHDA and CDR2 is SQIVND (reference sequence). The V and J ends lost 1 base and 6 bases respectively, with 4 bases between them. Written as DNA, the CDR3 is TGTGCCAGTAGTATAGGGGGTCAGCCCCAGCATTTT. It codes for CASSIGGQPQHF.

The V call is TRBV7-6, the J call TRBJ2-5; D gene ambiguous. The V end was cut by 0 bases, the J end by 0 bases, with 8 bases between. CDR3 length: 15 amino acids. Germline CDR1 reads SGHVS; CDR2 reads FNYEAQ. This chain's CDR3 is CASSLAPGHQETQYF. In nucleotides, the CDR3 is TGTGCCAGCAGCTTAGCCCCGGGCCACCAAGAGACCCAGTACTTC.

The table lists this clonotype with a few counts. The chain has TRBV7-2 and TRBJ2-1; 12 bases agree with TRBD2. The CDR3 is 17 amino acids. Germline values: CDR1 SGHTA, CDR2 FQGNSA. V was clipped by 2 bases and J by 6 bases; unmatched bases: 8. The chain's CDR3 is CASSLYLAGGPGNEQFF. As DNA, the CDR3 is TGTGCCAGCAGCTTATACCTAGCGGGAGGGCCCGGCAATGAGCAGTTCTTC.

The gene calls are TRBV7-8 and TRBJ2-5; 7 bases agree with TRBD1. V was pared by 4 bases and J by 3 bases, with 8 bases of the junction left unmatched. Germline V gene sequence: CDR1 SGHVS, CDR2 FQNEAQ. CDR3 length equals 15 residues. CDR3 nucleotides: TGTGCCAGCAGCTCCAGCAGGGGGTATGAAGAGACCCAGTACTTC. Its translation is CASSSSRGYEETQYF.

The CDR3 region is CASSSLVENEQYF. The CDR3 nucleotides are TGCGCCAGCAGTTCACTGGTTGAAAACGAGCAGTACTTC. The rearrangement joins TRBV5-1 to TRBJ2-7; no definite D call. Germline values: CDR1 SGHRS, CDR2 YFSETQ. The CDR3 is made up of 13 amino acids. V shed 5 bases and J shed 5 bases, with 14 bases lying between them.

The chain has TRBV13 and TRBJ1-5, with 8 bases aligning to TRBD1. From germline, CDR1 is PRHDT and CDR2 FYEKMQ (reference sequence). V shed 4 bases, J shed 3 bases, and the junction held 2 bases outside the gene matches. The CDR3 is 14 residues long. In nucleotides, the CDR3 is TGTGCCAGCAGCTCCAGGGGGCACAATCAGCCCCAGCATTTT. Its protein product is CASSSRGHNQPQHF.

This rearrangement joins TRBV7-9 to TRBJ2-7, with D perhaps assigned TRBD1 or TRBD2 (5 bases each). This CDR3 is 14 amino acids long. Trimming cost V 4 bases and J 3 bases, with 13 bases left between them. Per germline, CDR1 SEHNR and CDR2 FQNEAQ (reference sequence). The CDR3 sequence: CASSSTGRSYEQYF. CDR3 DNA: TGTGCCAGCAGCTCGACGGGACGGAGCTACGAGCAGTACTTC.

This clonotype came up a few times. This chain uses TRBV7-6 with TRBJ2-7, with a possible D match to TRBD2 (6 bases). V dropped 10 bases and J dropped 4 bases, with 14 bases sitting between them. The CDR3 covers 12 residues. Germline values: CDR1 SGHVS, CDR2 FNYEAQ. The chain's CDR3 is CATRDSKYEQYF. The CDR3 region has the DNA TGTGCCACTCGGGACTCCAAATACGAGCAGTACTTC.

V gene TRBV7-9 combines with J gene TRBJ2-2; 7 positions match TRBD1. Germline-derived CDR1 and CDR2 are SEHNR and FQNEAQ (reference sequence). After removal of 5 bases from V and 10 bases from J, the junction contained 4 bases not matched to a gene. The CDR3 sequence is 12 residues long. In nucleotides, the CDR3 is TGTGCCAGCAGCCAAACAGGGGTGGAGCTGTTTTTT. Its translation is CASSQTGVELFF.

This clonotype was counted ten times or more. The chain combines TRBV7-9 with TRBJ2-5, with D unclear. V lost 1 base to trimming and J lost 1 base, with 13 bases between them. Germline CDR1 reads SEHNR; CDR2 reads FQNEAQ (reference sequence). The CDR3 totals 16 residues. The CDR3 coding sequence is TGTGCCAGCAGCTTAGTCACCTCGCACACCCAAGAGACCCAGTACTTC. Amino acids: CASSLVTSHTQETQYF.

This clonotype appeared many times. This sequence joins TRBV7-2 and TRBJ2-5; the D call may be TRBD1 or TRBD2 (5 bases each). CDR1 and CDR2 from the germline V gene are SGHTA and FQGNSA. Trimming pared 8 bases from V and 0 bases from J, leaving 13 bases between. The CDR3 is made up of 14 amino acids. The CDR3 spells CASVGTNDQETQYF. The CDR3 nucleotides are TGTGCCAGCGTGGGGACGAACGACCAAGAGACCCAGTACTTC.

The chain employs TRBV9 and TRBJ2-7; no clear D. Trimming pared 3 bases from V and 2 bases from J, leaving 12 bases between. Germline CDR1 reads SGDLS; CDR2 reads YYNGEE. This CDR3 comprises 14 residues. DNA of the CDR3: TGTGCCAGCAGCGGAAGGGATCACCCCTACGAGCAGTACTTC. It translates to CASSGRDHPYEQYF.

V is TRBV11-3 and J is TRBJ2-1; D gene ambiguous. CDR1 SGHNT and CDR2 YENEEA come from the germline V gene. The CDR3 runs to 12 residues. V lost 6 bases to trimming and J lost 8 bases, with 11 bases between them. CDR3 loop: CASRGPSDEQFF. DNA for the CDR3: TGTGCCAGCAGAGGCCCCTCGGATGAGCAGTTCTTC.

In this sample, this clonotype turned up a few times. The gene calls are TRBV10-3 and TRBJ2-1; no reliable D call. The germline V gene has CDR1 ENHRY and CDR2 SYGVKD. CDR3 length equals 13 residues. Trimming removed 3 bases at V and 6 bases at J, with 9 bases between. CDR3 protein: CAISDLTGNEQFF. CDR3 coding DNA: TGTGCCATCAGTGATTTAACGGGCAATGAGCAGTTCTTC.

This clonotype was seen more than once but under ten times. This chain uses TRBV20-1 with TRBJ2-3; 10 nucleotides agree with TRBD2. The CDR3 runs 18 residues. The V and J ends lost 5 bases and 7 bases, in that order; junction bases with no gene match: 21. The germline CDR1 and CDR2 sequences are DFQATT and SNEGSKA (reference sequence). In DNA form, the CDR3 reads TGCAGTGCTCCGATCAGAAGCGGGGGGGCCTCTACTGGGTATACGCAGTATTTT. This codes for CSAPIRSGGASTGYTQYF.

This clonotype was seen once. CDR3 in DNA: TGTGCCAGCAGCTGGGGACGCAATGAGCAGTTCTTC. It is translated as CASSWGRNEQFF. V usage is TRBV6-2 or TRBV6-3 and J usage is TRBJ2-1; D tentatively fits TRBD1 or TRBD2 (5 bases each). Germline assignment: CDR1 MNHEY and CDR2 SVGEGT. Trimming shortened V by 6 bases and J by 6 bases, and 9 bases separated the two germline ends. The CDR3 covers 12 residues.

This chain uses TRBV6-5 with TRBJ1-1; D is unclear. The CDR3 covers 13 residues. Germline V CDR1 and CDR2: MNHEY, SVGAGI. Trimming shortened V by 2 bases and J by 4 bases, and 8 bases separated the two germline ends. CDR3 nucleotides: TGTGCCAGCAGTTACAGGGCCGTCACTGAAGCTTTCTTT. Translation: CASSYRAVTEAFF.

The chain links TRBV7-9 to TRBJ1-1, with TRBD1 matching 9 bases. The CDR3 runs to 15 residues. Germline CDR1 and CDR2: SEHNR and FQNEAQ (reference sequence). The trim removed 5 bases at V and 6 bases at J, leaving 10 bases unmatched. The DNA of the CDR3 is TGTGCCAGCAGCCTAAACCGGGACAGGGAGGCTGAAGCTTTCTTT. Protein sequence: CASSLNRDREAEAFF.

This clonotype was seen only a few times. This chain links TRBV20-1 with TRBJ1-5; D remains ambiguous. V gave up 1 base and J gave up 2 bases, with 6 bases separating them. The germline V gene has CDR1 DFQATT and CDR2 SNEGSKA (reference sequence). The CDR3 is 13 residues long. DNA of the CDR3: TGCAGTGCTAGAGCTATGGGCAATCAGCCCCAGCATTTT. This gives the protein CSARAMGNQPQHF.